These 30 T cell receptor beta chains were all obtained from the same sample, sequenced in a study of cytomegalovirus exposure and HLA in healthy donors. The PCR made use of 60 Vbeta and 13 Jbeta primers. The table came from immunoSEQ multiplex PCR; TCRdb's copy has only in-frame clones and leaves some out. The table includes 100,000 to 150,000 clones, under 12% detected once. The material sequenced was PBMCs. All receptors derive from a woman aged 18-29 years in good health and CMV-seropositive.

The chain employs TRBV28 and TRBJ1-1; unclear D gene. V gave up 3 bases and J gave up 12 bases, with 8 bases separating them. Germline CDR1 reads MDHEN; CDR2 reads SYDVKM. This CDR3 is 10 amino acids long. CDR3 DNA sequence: TGTGCCAGCAGTTTTCGGGTGACTTTCTTT. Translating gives CASSFRVTFF.

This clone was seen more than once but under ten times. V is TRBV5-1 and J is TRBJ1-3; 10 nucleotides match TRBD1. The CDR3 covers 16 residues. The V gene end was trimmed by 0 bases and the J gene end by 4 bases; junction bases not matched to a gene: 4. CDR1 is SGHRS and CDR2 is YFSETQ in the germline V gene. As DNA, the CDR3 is TGCGCCAGCAGCTTGGCCCCGACAGGGGGCGGAAACACCATATATTTT. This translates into CASSLAPTGGGNTIYF.

The CDR3 is CASSTSRDRGYGYTF. The CDR3 nucleotides are TGTGCCAGCTCAACGTCCCGGGACAGAGGATATGGCTACACCTTC. The chain uses TRBV27 and TRBJ1-2; 7 bases line up with TRBD1. Germline V gene lookup returns CDR1 MNHEY and CDR2 SMNVEV (reference sequence). V was pared by 8 bases and J by 5 bases, with 14 bases of the junction left unmatched. This CDR3 is 15 amino acids long.

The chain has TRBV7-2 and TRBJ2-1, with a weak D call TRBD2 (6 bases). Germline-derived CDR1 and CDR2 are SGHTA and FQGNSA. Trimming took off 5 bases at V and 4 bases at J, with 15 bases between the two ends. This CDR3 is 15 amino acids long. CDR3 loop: CASSRDWASYNEQFF. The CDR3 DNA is TGTGCCAGCAGCCGGGACTGGGCCTCTTACAATGAGCAGTTCTTC.

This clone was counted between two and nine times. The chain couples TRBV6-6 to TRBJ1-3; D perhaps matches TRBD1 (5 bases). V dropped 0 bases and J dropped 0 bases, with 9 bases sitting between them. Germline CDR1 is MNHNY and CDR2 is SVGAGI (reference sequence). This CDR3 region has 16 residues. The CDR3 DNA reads TGTGCCAGCAGTTACTCGGGGCAGTTCTCTGGAAACACCATATATTTT. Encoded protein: CASSYSGQFSGNTIYF.

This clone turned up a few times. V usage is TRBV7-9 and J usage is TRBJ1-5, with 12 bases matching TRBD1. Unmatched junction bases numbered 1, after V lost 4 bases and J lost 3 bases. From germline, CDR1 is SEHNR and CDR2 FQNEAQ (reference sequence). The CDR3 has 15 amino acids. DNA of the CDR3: TGTGCCAGCAGCTCGGGACAGGGGGCCAATCAGCCCCAGCATTTT. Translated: CASSSGQGANQPQHF. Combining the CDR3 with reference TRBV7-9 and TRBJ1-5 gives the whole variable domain DTGVSQNPRHKITKRGQNVTFRCDPISEHNRLYWYRQTLGQGPEFLTYFQNEAQLEKSRLLSDRFSAERPKGSFSTLEIQRTEQGDSAMYLCASSSGQGANQPQHFGDGTRLSIL.

The CDR3 DNA reads TGTGCCAGCAAGCCCGGACAGGTCTACAATGAGCAGTTCTTC. The encoded protein is CASKPGQVYNEQFF. The gene calls are TRBV2 and TRBJ2-1; 7 bases map to TRBD1. V lost 7 bases and J lost 3; bases outside the gene matches: 6. The CDR3 spans 14 residues. Germline V gene lookup returns CDR1 SNHLY and CDR2 FYNNEI.

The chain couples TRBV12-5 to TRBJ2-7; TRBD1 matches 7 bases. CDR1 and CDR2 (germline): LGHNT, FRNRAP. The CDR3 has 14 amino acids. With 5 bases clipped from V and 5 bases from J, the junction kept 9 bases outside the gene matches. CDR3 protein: CASGQGVGGNEQYF. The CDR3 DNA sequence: TGTGCTAGTGGTCAGGGGGTAGGCGGAAACGAGCAGTACTTC.

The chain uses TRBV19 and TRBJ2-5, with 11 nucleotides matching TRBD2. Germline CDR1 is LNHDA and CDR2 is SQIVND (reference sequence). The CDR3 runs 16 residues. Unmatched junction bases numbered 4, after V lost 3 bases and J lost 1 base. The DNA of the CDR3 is TGTGCCAGTAGTATCTTGACTAGCGGGATCCAAGAGACCCAGTACTTC. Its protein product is CASSILTSGIQETQYF.

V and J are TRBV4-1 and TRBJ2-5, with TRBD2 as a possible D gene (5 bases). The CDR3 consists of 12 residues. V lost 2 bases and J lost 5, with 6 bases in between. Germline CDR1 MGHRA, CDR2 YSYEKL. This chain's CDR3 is CASSQTGETQYF. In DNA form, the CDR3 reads TGCGCCAGCAGCCAAACGGGGGAGACCCAGTACTTC.

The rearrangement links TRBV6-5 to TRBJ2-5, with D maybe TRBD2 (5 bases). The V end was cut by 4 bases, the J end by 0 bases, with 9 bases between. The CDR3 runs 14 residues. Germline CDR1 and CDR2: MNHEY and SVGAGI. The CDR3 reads CASSSDWHQETQYF. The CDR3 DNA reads TGTGCCAGCAGTTCGGACTGGCACCAAGAGACCCAGTACTTC.

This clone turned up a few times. The CDR3 loop is CASSPPTGDDLSSYEQYF. Here the CDR3 DNA reads TGTGCCAGCTCACCACCGACAGGGGATGACCTATCCTCCTACGAGCAGTACTTC. The chain recombines TRBV18 with TRBJ2-5; 8 nucleotides line up with TRBD1. The J call may be in error: the DNA end matches TRBJ2-7 better. Germline V gene data show CDR1 as KGHSH and CDR2 as LQKENI. This CDR3 has 18 residues.

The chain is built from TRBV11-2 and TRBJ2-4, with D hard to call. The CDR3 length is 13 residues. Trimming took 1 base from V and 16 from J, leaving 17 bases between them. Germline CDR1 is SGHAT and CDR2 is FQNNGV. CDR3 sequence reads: CASSLVRQGTSYF. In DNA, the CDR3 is TGTGCCAGCAGCTTAGTGCGGCAAGGCACAAGCTACTTC.

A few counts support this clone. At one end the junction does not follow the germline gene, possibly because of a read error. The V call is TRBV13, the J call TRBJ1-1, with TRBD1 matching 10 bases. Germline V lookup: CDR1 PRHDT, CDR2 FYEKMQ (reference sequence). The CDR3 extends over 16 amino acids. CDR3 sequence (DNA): TGTGCCAGCAGCCTAGGGACAGGGGCGTTGGGAACTGAAGCTTTCTTT. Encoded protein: CASSLGTGALGTEAFF.

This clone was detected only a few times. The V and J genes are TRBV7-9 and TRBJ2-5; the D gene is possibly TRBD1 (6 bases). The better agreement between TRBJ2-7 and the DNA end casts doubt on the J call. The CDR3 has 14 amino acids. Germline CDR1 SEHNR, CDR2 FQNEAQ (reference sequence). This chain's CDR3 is CASTIRGYGYEQYF. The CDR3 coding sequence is TGTGCCAGCACCATTAGGGGGTATGGCTACGAGCAGTACTTC.

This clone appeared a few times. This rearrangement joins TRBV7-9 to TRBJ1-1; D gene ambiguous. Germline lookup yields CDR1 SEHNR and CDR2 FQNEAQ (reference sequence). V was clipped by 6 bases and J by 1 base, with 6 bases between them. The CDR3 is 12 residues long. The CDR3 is CASRLQNTEAFF. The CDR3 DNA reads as TGTGCCAGCAGACTCCAGAACACTGAAGCTTTCTTT. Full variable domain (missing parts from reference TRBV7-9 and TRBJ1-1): DTGVSQNPRHKITKRGQNVTFRCDPISEHNRLYWYRQTLGQGPEFLTYFQNEAQLEKSRLLSDRFSAERPKGSFSTLEIQRTEQGDSAMYLCASRLQNTEAFFGQGTRLTVV.

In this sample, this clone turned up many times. DNA for the CDR3: TGTGCCATCCATGACCAGGGGACTGAAGCTTTCTTT. Protein: CAIHDQGTEAFF. The chain recombines TRBV10-3 with TRBJ1-1; possibly TRBD1 for D (6 bases). Trimming pared 8 bases from V and 5 bases from J, leaving 12 bases between. Per the germline V gene, CDR1 is ENHRY and CDR2 is SYGVKD. The CDR3 is made up of 12 amino acids.

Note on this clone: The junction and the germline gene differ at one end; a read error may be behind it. Written as DNA, the CDR3 is TGTGCCAGCAGCTTCGGGGGACAGGGGGTCCTGGTCTTC. Protein product: CASSFGGQGVLVF. J is TRBJ2-1 and V is TRBV7-3; 11 nucleotides agree with TRBD1. Germline CDR1 is SGHTA and CDR2 is FQGTGA. The CDR3 has 13 residues.

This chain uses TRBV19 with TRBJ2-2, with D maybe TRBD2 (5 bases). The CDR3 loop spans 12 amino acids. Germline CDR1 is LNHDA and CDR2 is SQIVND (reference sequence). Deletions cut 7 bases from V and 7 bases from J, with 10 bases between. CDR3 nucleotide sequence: TGTGCCAGTACTCCTGGGAGCGGGGAGCTGTTTTTT. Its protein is CASTPGSGELFF.

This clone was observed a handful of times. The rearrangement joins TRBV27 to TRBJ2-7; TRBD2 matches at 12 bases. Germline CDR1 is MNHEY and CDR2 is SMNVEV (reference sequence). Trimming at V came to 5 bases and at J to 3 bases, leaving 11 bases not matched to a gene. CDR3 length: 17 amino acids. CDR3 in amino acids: CASSPTRLAGDLYEQYF. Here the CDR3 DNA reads TGTGCCAGCAGTCCTACTCGACTAGCGGGAGATCTCTACGAGCAGTACTTC.

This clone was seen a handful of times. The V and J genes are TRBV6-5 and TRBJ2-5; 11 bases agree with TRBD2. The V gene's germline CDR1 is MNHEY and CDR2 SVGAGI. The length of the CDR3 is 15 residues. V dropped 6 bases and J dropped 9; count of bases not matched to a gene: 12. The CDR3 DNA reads TGTGCCAGCAGGGTCGGGACTAGCGGCCTTGGTGCCCAGTACTTC. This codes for CASRVGTSGLGAQYF.

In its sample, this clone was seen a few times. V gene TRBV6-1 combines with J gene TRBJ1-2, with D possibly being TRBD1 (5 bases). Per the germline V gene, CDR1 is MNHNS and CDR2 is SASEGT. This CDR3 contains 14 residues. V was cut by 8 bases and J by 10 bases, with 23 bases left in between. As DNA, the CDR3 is TGTGCCAGCCTAAGGGGACCCGGGGAGGTTTCCTACACCTTC. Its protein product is CASLRGPGEVSYTF.

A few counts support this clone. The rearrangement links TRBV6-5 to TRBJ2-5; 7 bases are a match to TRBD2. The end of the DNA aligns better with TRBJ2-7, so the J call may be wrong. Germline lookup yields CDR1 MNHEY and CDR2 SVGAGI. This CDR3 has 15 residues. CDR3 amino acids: CASSPSSGASYEQYF. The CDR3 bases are TGTGCCAGCAGTCCCTCGAGCGGGGCCTCCTACGAGCAGTACTTC.

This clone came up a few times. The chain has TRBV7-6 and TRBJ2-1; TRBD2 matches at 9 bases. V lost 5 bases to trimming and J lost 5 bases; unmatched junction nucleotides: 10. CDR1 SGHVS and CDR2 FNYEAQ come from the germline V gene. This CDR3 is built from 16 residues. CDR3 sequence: CASSHRAGGYDNEQFF. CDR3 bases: TGTGCCAGCAGCCATCGAGCGGGAGGCTACGACAATGAGCAGTTCTTC.

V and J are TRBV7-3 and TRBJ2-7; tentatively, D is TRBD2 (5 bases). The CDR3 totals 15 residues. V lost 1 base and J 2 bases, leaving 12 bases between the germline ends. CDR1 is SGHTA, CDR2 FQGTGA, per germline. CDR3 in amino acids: CASSLNVARTYEQYF. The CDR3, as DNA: TGTGCCAGCAGCTTAAATGTAGCGAGAACCTACGAGCAGTACTTC.

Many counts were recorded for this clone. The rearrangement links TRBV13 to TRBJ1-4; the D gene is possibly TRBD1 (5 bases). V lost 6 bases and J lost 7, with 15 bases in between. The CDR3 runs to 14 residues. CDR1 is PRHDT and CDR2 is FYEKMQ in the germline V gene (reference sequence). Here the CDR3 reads CASSPRGLGEKLFF. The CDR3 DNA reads TGTGCCAGCAGTCCTAGGGGACTGGGTGAAAAACTGTTTTTT.

In nucleotides, the CDR3 is TGTGCCAGCATCGCAACCGGGACTAGCTTTAGGACAGATACGCAGTATTTT. Translated, it gives CASIATGTSFRTDTQYF. V is TRBV21-1 and J is TRBJ2-3; TRBD2 is taken as the D call from the table, unchecked against the DNA. TRBV21-1 is a pseudogene. The CDR3 totals 17 residues.

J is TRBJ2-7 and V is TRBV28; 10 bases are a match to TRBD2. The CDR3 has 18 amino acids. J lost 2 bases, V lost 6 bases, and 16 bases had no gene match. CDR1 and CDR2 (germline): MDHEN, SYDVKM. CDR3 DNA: TGTGCCAGCAGCGGACAGGAGCCCGGGACTAGCGTTCCCTACGAGCAGTACTTC. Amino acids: CASSGQEPGTSVPYEQYF.

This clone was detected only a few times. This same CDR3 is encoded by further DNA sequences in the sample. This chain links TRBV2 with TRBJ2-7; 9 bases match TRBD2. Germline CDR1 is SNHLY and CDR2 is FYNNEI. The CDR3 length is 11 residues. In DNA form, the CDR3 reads TGTGCGACCACGGGGCTAGCGGGATTCTCGGTC. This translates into CATTGLAGFSV.

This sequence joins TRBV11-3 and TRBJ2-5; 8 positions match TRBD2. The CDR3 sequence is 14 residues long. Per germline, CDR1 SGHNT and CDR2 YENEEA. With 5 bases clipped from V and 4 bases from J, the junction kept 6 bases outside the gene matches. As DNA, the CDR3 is TGTGCCAGCAGCCCCGGGGGGGGGCGAGAGACCCAGTACTTC. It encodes CASSPGGGRETQYF.